Below are 2 T cell receptor beta chains sequenced from a single sample in a study of blood T cells in healthy people across ages. A J-beta primer mix and a sample-barcoded 5' primer were used in a second PCR of roughly 6 to 11 cycles. A single record per CDR3 protein comes from TCRdb applying MiXCR to the 5' RACE reads. The sample lists about 770,000 distinct CDR3 sequences, under 55% occurring once. Sequencing was done on a sample of blood. The receptor set was obtained from a man in his sixties in good health.

The sample holds a few counts of this clonotype. J is TRBJ2-4 and V is TRBV12-3 or TRBV12-4; 7 positions match TRBD1. CDR3 length equals 18 residues. V shed 4 bases, J shed 0 bases, and the junction held 12 bases outside the gene matches. This CDR3 is CASSSGQSTALAKNIQYF. The CDR3 DNA follows: TGTGCCAGCAGTTCGGGACAGTCGACCGCGCTAGCCAAAAACATTCAGTACTTC.

The chain employs TRBV27 and TRBJ2-5, with D possibly called TRBD1 or TRBD2 (5 bases each). The CDR3 length is 14 residues. CDR1 is MNHEY, CDR2 SMNVEV, per germline (reference sequence). CDR3 sequence reads: CASAGIGAQETQYF. CDR3 bases: TGTGCATCCGCCGGGATTGGGGCCCAAGAGACCCAGTACTTC.